This paragraph covers one T cell receptor beta chain sequence. Antigen specificity is unknown. Tagging with unique molecular identifiers was a feature of the TCR beta cDNA libraries. TCRdb itself ran the PCR reads through MiXCR, one entry per CDR3 protein. The repertoire holds roughly 650,000 distinct CDR3 sequences, with 55% to 60% as singletons. The record originates from a study of post-analysis software for immune sequencing data. Across the study: The cohort encompassed relapsing-remitting, secondary progressive and progressive-relapsing multiple sclerosis disease courses.

Study observations and caveats: Under the F measure, samples that were prepared in one batch clustered strongly together.

Sequencing was performed on blood. The sequence came from a girl aged 2 to 9 with multiple sclerosis.

The CDR3, as DNA: TGTGCCAGCAGTCGGGACAGGACTTCCTATGGCTACACCTTC. This gives the protein CASSRDRTSYGYTF. V gene TRBV2 combines with J gene TRBJ1-2; 8 positions match TRBD1. Per the germline V gene, CDR1 is SNHLY and CDR2 is FYNNEI. The length of the CDR3 is 14 residues. V shed 5 bases, J shed 4 bases, and the junction held 6 bases outside the gene matches. The whole variable domain, remainder taken from reference TRBV2 and TRBJ1-2, is EPEVTQTPSHQVTQMGQEVILRCVPISNHLYFYWYRQILGQKVEFLVSFYNNEISEKSEIFDDQFSVERPDGSNFTLKIRSTKLEDSAMYFCASSRDRTSYGYTFGSGTRLTVV.